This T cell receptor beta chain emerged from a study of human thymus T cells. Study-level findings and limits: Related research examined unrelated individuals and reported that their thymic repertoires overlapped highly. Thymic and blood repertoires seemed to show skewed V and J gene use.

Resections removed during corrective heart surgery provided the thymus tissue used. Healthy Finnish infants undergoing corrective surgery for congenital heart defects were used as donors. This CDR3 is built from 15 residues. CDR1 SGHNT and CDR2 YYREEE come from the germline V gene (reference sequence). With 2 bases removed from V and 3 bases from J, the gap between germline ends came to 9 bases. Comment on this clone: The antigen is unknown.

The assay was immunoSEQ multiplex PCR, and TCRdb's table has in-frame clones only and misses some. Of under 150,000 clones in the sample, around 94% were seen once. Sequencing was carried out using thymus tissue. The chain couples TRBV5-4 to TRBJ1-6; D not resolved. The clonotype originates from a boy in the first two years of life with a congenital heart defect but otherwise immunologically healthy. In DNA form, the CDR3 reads TGTGCCAGCAGCTTCGGGGAACTCTATAATTCACCCCTCCACTTT. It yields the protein CASSFGELYNSPLHF.